One sample yielded the 17 T cell receptor beta chains listed below, sequenced in a study of blood T cell repertoires in COVID-19. Method: immunoSEQ multiplex PCR; TCRdb's copy keeps in-frame clones and lacks some. The profile shows 400,000 to 500,000 clones, around 89% of them singletons. Specimen: PBMCs or T cells enriched from blood (not recorded which). The receptors come from a woman in her thirties or forties who had recovered from COVID-19.

J is TRBJ2-1 and V is TRBV12-5; unclear D gene. V shed 6 bases and J shed 0 bases, with 12 bases lying between them. This CDR3 spans 15 amino acids. Germline CDR1 and CDR2: LGHNT and FRNRAP. The CDR3 DNA is TGTGCTAGTGGCATGTTTCCGAGCTCCTACAATGAGCAGTTCTTC. This sequence encodes CASGMFPSSYNEQFF.

The chain couples TRBV12-5 to TRBJ2-1; 11 nucleotides align to TRBD1. Germline values: CDR1 LGHNT, CDR2 FRNRAP. CDR3 length equals 12 residues. The ends lost 6 bases at V and 11 bases at J; junction bases unmatched: 3. The CDR3 DNA follows: TGTGCTAGTGGCGGACAGGGGGCGAAGCAGTTCTTC. Its translation is CASGGQGAKQFF. Based on the CDR3 plus reference TRBV12-5 and TRBJ2-1, the full variable domain is DARVTQTPRHKVTEMGQEVTMRCQPILGHNTVFWYRQTMMQGLELLAYFRNRAPLDDSGMPKDRFSAEMPDATLATLKIQPSEPRDSAVYFCASGGQGAKQFFGPGTRLTVL.

V is TRBV7-2 and J is TRBJ2-7; D possibly corresponds to TRBD1 (6 bases). Germline V CDR1 and CDR2: SGHTA, FQGNSA. Trimming removed 4 bases at V and 0 bases at J, with 10 bases between. CDR3 length: 14 amino acids. CDR3 coding DNA: TGTGCCAGCAGCTGGGGGCACAGCTCCTACGAGCAGTACTTC. Its translation is CASSWGHSSYEQYF.

The genes are TRBV19 and TRBJ2-2; TRBD2 matches 11 bases. CDR1 and CDR2 from the germline V gene are LNHDA and SQIVND (reference sequence). The J segment lost 7 bases and the V segment lost 5 bases, leaving 6 bases of the junction unmatched. This CDR3 is built from 15 residues. The CDR3 nucleotides read TGTGCCAGTAGTCCTACTAGCGGGAGTATCGGGGAGCTGTTTTTT. This gives the protein CASSPTSGSIGELFF.

J is TRBJ1-2 and V is TRBV3-1 (or the pseudogene TRBV3-2); no firm D call. The CDR3 totals 12 residues. The germline CDR1 and CDR2 sequences are LGHDT and YNNKEL (reference sequence). The germline V and J ends were trimmed by 1 base and 8 bases, with 8 bases remaining between them. Written as DNA, the CDR3 is TGTGCCAGCAGCCAAGCGGTATCGGGCTACACCTTC. It codes for CASSQAVSGYTF.

J is TRBJ1-3 and V is TRBV6-5, with TRBD1 matching over 7 bases. Looked up from germline, CDR1 is MNHEY and CDR2 is SVGAGI. Trimming removed 3 bases from V and 4 bases from J; junction bases left unmatched: 6. The CDR3 has 15 residues. CDR3 DNA sequence: TGTGCCAGCAGTTATATCGGACAGGAGGGAAACACCATATATTTT. It encodes CASSYIGQEGNTIYF.

The CDR3, as DNA: TGTGCCAGTAGTACCCGGCAGGGGACTAGCGGGTACGAGCAGTACTTC. This codes for CASSTRQGTSGYEQYF. The V and J genes are TRBV19 and TRBJ2-7, with 12 bases matching TRBD2. Per the germline V gene, CDR1 is LNHDA and CDR2 is SQIVND (reference sequence). There are 16 residues in the CDR3. Trimming removed 4 bases from V and 4 bases from J; junction bases left unmatched: 8.

This sequence joins TRBV27 and TRBJ1-4; tentative D call: TRBD1 (6 bases). V was trimmed by 2 bases and J by 7 bases, leaving 11 bases between them. Germline lookup yields CDR1 MNHEY and CDR2 SMNVEV (reference sequence). The CDR3 totals 14 residues. CDR3 nucleotide sequence: TGTGCCAGCAGTTTAAGTTCAGGGGTTGAAAAACTGTTTTTT. This encodes CASSLSSGVEKLFF.

The V gene is TRBV5-6, the J gene TRBJ1-2; possible D gene TRBD1, 6 bases. V was clipped by 3 bases and J by 4 bases, with 25 bases between them. The CDR3 loop spans 18 amino acids. Germline assignment: CDR1 SGHDT and CDR2 YYEEEE. CDR3 in DNA: TGTGCCAGCAGCTCAAGGTTTGTAAGGACAGCCGGTCTCTATGGCTACACCTTC. Residues: CASSSRFVRTAGLYGYTF.

The V gene is TRBV5-4, the J gene TRBJ2-2, with 14 bases lining up with TRBD2. Per the germline V gene, CDR1 is SGHNT and CDR2 is YYREEE (reference sequence). V lost 10 bases to trimming and J lost 5 bases; unmatched junction nucleotides: 7. The CDR3 loop spans 15 amino acids. This CDR3 reads CAQGRLAGGTGELFF. The CDR3 DNA reads TGTGCCCAGGGGAGACTAGCGGGAGGGACCGGGGAGCTGTTTTTT. The full variable domain, in which reference TRBV5-4 and TRBJ2-2 provide the parts outside the CDR3, is ETGVTQSPTHLIKTRGQQVTLRCSSQSGHNTVSWYQQALGQGPQFIFQYYREEENGRGNFPPRFSGLQFPNYSSELNVNALELDDSALYLCAQGRLAGGTGELFFGEGSRLTVL.

The genes are TRBV3-1 (or the pseudogene TRBV3-2) and TRBJ2-3; maybe TRBD2 (6 bases). The germline V gene encodes CDR1 LGHDT and CDR2 YNNKEL (reference sequence). The germline V and J ends were trimmed by 1 base and 0 bases, with 17 bases remaining between them. CDR3 size: 18 residues. This CDR3 reads CASSQVRAGWGSTDTQYF. CDR3 coding DNA: TGTGCCAGCAGCCAAGTTCGAGCGGGCTGGGGGAGCACAGATACGCAGTATTTT.

The J gene is TRBJ2-2, the V gene TRBV19, with D maybe TRBD1 (6 bases). Looked up from germline, CDR1 is LNHDA and CDR2 is SQIVND (reference sequence). Between the trimmed V and J ends, which lost 3 bases and 0 bases, there was a span of 17 bases. The length of the CDR3 is 18 residues. For the CDR3, the DNA is TGTGCCAGTAGTATTGGGGACACCAAATTCGCGAACACCGGGGAGCTGTTTTTT. Protein: CASSIGDTKFANTGELFF.

The chain has TRBV20-1 and TRBJ1-2; tentatively, D is TRBD1 (6 bases). Per the germline V gene, CDR1 is DFQATT and CDR2 is SNEGSKA (reference sequence). V lost 6 bases, J lost 7 bases, and 12 bases lay in between. The CDR3 covers 11 residues. CDR3 sequence reads: CSAPARGGYTF. DNA of the CDR3: TGCAGTGCACCCGCCAGGGGTGGCTACACCTTC.

This rearrangement joins TRBV7-2 to TRBJ1-1; TRBD1 matches at 7 bases. The junction had 9 bases not matched to a gene; V was cut back by 5 bases and J by 3 bases. Germline V gene data show CDR1 as SGHTA and CDR2 as FQGNSA. The CDR3 contains 15 residues. Here the CDR3 reads CASSRDRDSHTEAFF. Here the CDR3 DNA reads TGTGCCAGCAGCAGAGACCGGGACAGCCACACTGAAGCTTTCTTT.

The gene calls are TRBV29-1 and TRBJ1-2; perhaps TRBD1 as D (5 bases). The V end was cut by 3 bases, the J end by 8 bases, with 13 bases between. The germline gives CDR1 SQVTM, CDR2 ANQGSEA. The CDR3 totals 12 residues. The CDR3 DNA reads as TGCAGCGTTGAGGGCGGGGGTTTAGGCTACACCTTC. It translates to CSVEGGGLGYTF.

The V and J genes are TRBV6-5 and TRBJ1-1; 7 nucleotides match TRBD1. V was pared by 6 bases and J by 1 base, with 8 bases of the junction left unmatched. This CDR3 has 15 amino acids. Germline assignment: CDR1 MNHEY and CDR2 SVGAGI. CDR3 region: CASRGTGQPNTEAFF. CDR3 bases: TGTGCCAGCAGAGGAACGGGACAGCCGAACACTGAAGCTTTCTTT.

This clone was seen a few times. The CDR3 is CASYSGETQYF. CDR3 in DNA: TGTGCCAGCTACTCTGGAGAGACCCAGTACTTC. V and J are TRBV18 and TRBJ2-5; D remains unclear. CDR3 length: 11 residues. Per the germline V gene, CDR1 is KGHSH and CDR2 is LQKENI. The V and J ends lost 7 bases and 4 bases respectively, with 7 bases between them.